Below are 3 T cell receptor beta chains sequenced from a single sample in a study of Ad26.COV2.S vaccination and SARS-CoV-2 variants. TCRdb keeps only in-frame clones here, not all; method: immunoSEQ multiplex PCR. Of around 450,000 clones in the sample, about nine tenths were seen once. The treatment is: around 19 received Ad26.COV2.S at low or high dose, single or two shots; roughly 5 received placebo; per-sample allocation not given. Sample collection was performed on day 63 after the first vaccine or placebo injection. Specimen: peripheral blood, collected in a trial of Ad26.COV2.S vaccine versus placebo. These receptors all come from a person between 18 and 59 years old who received the Ad26.COV2.S COVID-19 vaccine or a placebo.

Only a few counts were recorded for this clone. This rearrangement joins TRBV2 to TRBJ2-7; D gene ambiguous. Germline loops: CDR1 SNHLY, CDR2 FYNNEI. With 8 bases removed from V and 3 bases from J, the gap between germline ends came to 14 bases. This CDR3 comprises 13 residues. The CDR3 bases are TGTGCCAGCGGAATTGTCCCGGTCTACGAGCAGTACTTC. Protein product: CASGIVPVYEQYF.

This chain connects TRBV18 to TRBJ1-4; TRBD1 agrees at 10 bases. The CDR3 extends over 14 amino acids. Germline V gives CDR1 KGHSH, CDR2 LQKENI. V dropped 4 bases and J dropped 8; count of bases not matched to a gene: 4. The DNA for the CDR3 is TGTGCCAGCTCACTCCAGACAGGGGGCGAAAAACTGTTTTTT. It yields the protein CASSLQTGGEKLFF.

This chain uses TRBV10-3 with TRBJ1-1, with D unclear. Germline CDR1 and CDR2: ENHRY and SYGVKD. The CDR3 extends over 13 amino acids. V was cut by 3 bases and J by 11 bases, with 16 bases left in between. CDR3 region: CAISDPPPLSAFF. DNA for the CDR3: TGTGCCATCAGTGACCCTCCGCCTTTGAGTGCTTTCTTT.